The sequence of this T cell receptor (beta chain) was determined in a study of response to subunit inactivated influenza vaccine. This clonotype has ten or more counts. Its antigen remains unknown. MiXCR, applied by TCRdb to the RT-PCR reads, yields one record per CDR3 protein. The sample includes roughly 630,000 distinct CDR3 sequences, 14% seen only once; the top ten take around 7.6%. This CDR3 is built from 17 residues. The germline CDR1 and CDR2 sequences are SGHTA and FQGNSA. V shed 2 bases and J 7 bases; nucleotides not matched to a gene: 10. Study-wide results and limits: Each seasonal flu vaccination may recruit only limited new T cells, authors suggested.

Sequenced material: PBMCs from blood, taken less than 15 days before vaccination. The genes are TRBV7-2 and TRBJ2-4, with 11 bases identical to TRBD2. The clonotype was recovered from a man aged 50 or older who received an inactivated influenza vaccine. CDR3 sequence (DNA): TGTGCCAGCAGCTTATTCCTGCCTAGCGGGGGGCGGAACATTCAGTACTTC. This gives the protein CASSLFLPSGGRNIQYF.